A selection of T cell receptor beta chains follows, all from one sample in a study of blood T cells in healthy people across ages. TCRdb redid the calling of the 5' RACE reads with MiXCR, one entry per CDR3 protein. The sample holds around 400,000 distinct CDR3 sequences, roughly half seen once. The source material was blood. These receptors originate from a man in his sixties in good health. Both conserved end residues are part of each CDR3. D genes are given only for firm matches. Rows may omit the clone size; those that give it use once, few, many or a size class.

clone_size	v_call	j_call	d_call	cdr3_aa	cdr3_nt
.	TRBV7-9	TRBJ2-1	.	CASSYPVRYNEQFF	TGTGCCAGCAGCTACCCCGTGAGATACAATGAGCAGTTCTTC
.	TRBV5-1	TRBJ2-7	TRBD2	CASSAGRASYEQYF	TGCGCCAGCAGCGCCGGGAGGGCGTCGTACGAGCAGTACTTC
.	TRBV4-3	TRBJ2-5	.	CASSQNGGGETQYF	TGCGCCAGCAGCCAAAACGGAGGGGGAGAGACCCAGTACTTC
once	TRBV4-1	TRBJ2-5	TRBD1	CASSSQLVGPTGEKTQYF	TGCGCCAGCAGCTCCCAATTGGTGGGCCCGACAGGGGAAAAGACCCAGTACTTC
few	TRBV9	TRBJ2-1	.	CASKRDDSYNEQFF	TGTGCCAGCAAACGGGACGACTCCTACAATGAGCAGTTCTTC
.	TRBV10-3	TRBJ1-2	.	CAIPRGTGLNYGYTF	TGTGCCATCCCCCGGGGAACAGGGCTTAACTATGGCTACACCTTC
few	TRBV24-1	TRBJ2-5	.	CATSDLVGEGTETQYF	TGTGCCACCAGTGATTTGGTGGGAGAGGGAACGGAGACCCAGTACTTC
few	TRBV7-2	TRBJ2-7	.	CASSLVEGSAYEQYF	TGTGCTAGCAGCTTAGTGGAGGGGAGCGCCTACGAGCAGTACTTC
.	TRBV20-1	TRBJ2-1	.	CSATAGASYNEQFF	TGCAGTGCTACGGCGGGGGCCTCCTACAATGAGCAGTTCTTC
.	TRBV24-1	TRBJ2-1	.	CATSDPRTSGPSYNDQFF	TGTGCCACCAGTGACCCACGGACGAGCGGCCCATCCTACAATGACCAGTTCTTC
.	TRBV6-6	TRBJ1-1	.	CASSYGEKEAFF	TGTGCCAGCAGTTATGGCGAAAAGGAAGCTTTCTTT
.	TRBV28	TRBJ2-7	.	CASSSGTHEQYF	TGTGCCAGCAGTTCCGGGACACACGAGCAGTACTTC
few	TRBV27	TRBJ2-1	.	CASSFSGYSNEQFF	TGTGCCAGCAGTTTCTCAGGCTATTCGAATGAGCAGTTCTTC
few	TRBV12-3/TRBV12-4	TRBJ2-3	.	CASSLAEPDTQYF	TGTGCCAGCAGTTTAGCGGAGCCAGATACGCAGTATTTT
few	TRBV10-3	TRBJ2-7	.	CAISEPRQATYEQYF	TGTGCCATCAGTGAGCCTCGACAGGCCACCTACGAGCAGTACTTC
many	TRBV27	TRBJ2-1	.	CASSPGLLQFF	TGTGCCAGCAGTCCCGGCCTCCTCCAGTTCTTC
.	TRBV19	TRBJ2-1	TRBD2	CASSLGGGTSGNEQFF	TGTGCCAGTAGTCTCGGGGGGGGGACTAGCGGAAATGAGCAGTTCTTC
few	TRBV7-2	TRBJ2-4	TRBD1	CASSSYRGEKNIQYF	TGTGCCAGCAGCTCCTACAGGGGGGAGAAAAACATTCAGTACTTC
.	TRBV29-1	TRBJ2-5	.	CSVRGSGGTQYF	TGCAGCGTTCGGGGTAGTGGAGGGACCCAGTACTTC
.	TRBV5-1	TRBJ2-7	.	CASMGLYEQYF	TGCGCCAGCATGGGTCTCTACGAGCAGTACTTC
.	TRBV6-5	TRBJ1-1	TRBD1	CASLPNRGQGTEAFF	TGTGCCAGCCTACCCAACAGGGGGCAAGGAACTGAAGCTTTCTTT
few	TRBV9	TRBJ2-3	.	CASSVVGDTTDTQYF	TGTGCCAGCAGCGTAGTAGGGGACACAACAGATACGCAGTATTTT
.	TRBV20-1	TRBJ1-2	.	CSASVQGKDGCTF	TGCAGTGCTAGTGTCCAGGGAAAAGATGGCTGCACCTTC
.	TRBV11-2	TRBJ2-5	.	CASSLMKTQYF	TGTGCCAGCAGCTTAATGAAGACCCAGTACTTC
many	TRBV7-2	TRBJ2-7	.	CASSYLQGKSYEQYF	TGTGCCAGCAGCTACCTCCAGGGAAAATCCTACGAGCAGTACTTC
.	TRBV9	TRBJ2-4	TRBD2	CASSVEGASGNGNIQYF	TGTGCCAGCAGCGTAGAGGGGGCTAGCGGGAACGGTAACATTCAGTACTTC
.	TRBV2	TRBJ2-4	.	CASSEARGIQYF	TGTGCCAGCAGTGAAGCGAGGGGTATTCAGTACTTC
few	TRBV15	TRBJ2-1	TRBD2	CATSRSGLAGGISVYNEQFF	TGTGCCACCAGCAGATCGGGACTAGCGGGGGGCATTTCCGTCTACAATGAGCAGTTCTTC
.	TRBV6-6	TRBJ1-2	TRBD1	CASTVTGDDGYTF	TGTGCCAGCACCGTTACAGGGGACGATGGCTACACCTTC
few	TRBV20-1	TRBJ1-4	.	CSARDAVQTTNEKLFF	TGCAGTGCTAGGGACGCGGTTCAAACAACTAATGAAAAACTGTTTTTT
.	TRBV5-6	TRBJ2-5	TRBD2	CASSFVSGRGGETQYF	TGTGCCAGCAGCTTTGTTAGCGGGAGGGGAGGAGAGACCCAGTACTTC
.	TRBV20-1	TRBJ1-5	TRBD1	CSASTGGRGNQPQHF	TGCAGTGCATCAACAGGGGGCCGTGGCAATCAGCCCCAGCATTTT
few	TRBV4-2	TRBJ2-1	.	CASSQDLAVSNEQFF	TGTGCCAGCAGCCAAGATTTAGCGGTTTCTAATGAGCAGTTCTTC